This T cell receptor (beta chain) was observed in a study of shared clonotypes between healthy human individuals. There were no recent acute infections or vaccinations among the donors, who were healthy HIV-negative adults. The method was immunoSEQ multiplex PCR; TCRdb's version includes in-frame clones alone and lacks a portion of them. The sample lists about 2.3 million clones; more than 80% were seen once. The sequenced sample was naive CD4+ T cells from PBMCs. Subset described: CD45RA+ positively selected. This TCR was recovered from a man aged 18 to 35 in good health. Some clones in this sample may be carry-over from other donors' samples.

The CDR3 region is CAISEYTQEAFF. The CDR3 DNA sequence: TGTGCCATCAGTGAGTATACACAGGAAGCTTTCTTT. The chain employs TRBV10-3 and TRBJ1-1, with no clear D. CDR3 size: 12 residues. The germline V gene has CDR1 ENHRY and CDR2 SYGVKD. The V end was cut by 1 base, the J end by 8 bases, with 8 bases between.